These T cell receptor beta chains were read from a single sample in a study of OX40 agonist ivuxolimab in advanced cancers. The repertoire was sequenced with immunoSEQ multiplex PCR; TCRdb's copy has only in-frame clones and lacks some. Of roughly 34,000 clones detected, 65% to 85% appear once; the ten largest clones hold approximately 1.8%. Sequencing was performed on CD4+ or CD8+ T cells sorted from blood, taken in a trial of the OX40 agonist ivuxolimab. These receptors all come from an adult with an advanced solid tumor such as melanoma, head and neck, liver or kidney cancer. Each CDR3 is given with its conserved first and last residue. The order of the fields is V gene, clone size, J gene, D gene, CDR3 protein, CDR3 DNA. The D gene is left open where the match is weak. Only part of the rows carry a size: once, few, many, or a class if the clone is expanded.

V gene: TRBV28; clone size: .; J gene: TRBJ1-5; D gene: TRBD1; CDR3 protein: CASSLLVLRVGQGNRNQPQHF; CDR3 DNA: TGTGCCAGCAGTTTATTAGTTTTAAGGGTGGGACAGGGTAATCGCAATCAGCCCCAGCATTTT
V gene: TRBV20-1; clone size: once; J gene: TRBJ2-3; D gene: .; CDR3 protein: CSANLGDTQYF; CDR3 DNA: TGCAGTGCTAACCTAGGAGATACGCAGTATTTT
V gene: TRBV7-9; clone size: .; J gene: TRBJ2-2; D gene: .; CDR3 protein: CASSLGQSKSGELFF; CDR3 DNA: TGTGCCAGCAGCTTAGGGCAGTCCAAGTCCGGGGAGCTGTTTTTT
V gene: TRBV10-3; clone size: few; J gene: TRBJ2-4; D gene: .; CDR3 protein: CAISGTGPSNIQYF; CDR3 DNA: TGTGCCATCAGTGGAACAGGCCCCTCAAACATTCAGTACTTC
V gene: TRBV6-6; clone size: .; J gene: TRBJ1-1; D gene: .; CDR3 protein: CASSVSQGSTEAFF; CDR3 DNA: TGTGCCAGCAGTGTCAGTCAGGGGAGCACTGAAGCTTTCTTT
V gene: TRBV5-6; clone size: .; J gene: TRBJ1-2; D gene: .; CDR3 protein: CASSSTAGNYGYTF; CDR3 DNA: TGTGCCAGCAGCTCGACGGCGGGGAACTATGGCTACACCTTC
V gene: TRBV6-1; clone size: once; J gene: TRBJ2-3; D gene: .; CDR3 protein: CASALDRSTDTQYF; CDR3 DNA: TGTGCCAGCGCGTTAGACAGGAGCACAGATACGCAGTATTTT
V gene: TRBV6-5; clone size: .; J gene: TRBJ2-7; D gene: TRBD2; CDR3 protein: CASSYTLAGVYGEQYF; CDR3 DNA: TGTGCCAGCAGTTACACCCTAGCGGGAGTTTATGGCGAGCAGTACTTC
V gene: TRBV6-1; clone size: .; J gene: TRBJ1-5; D gene: .; CDR3 protein: CASSDRDSNQPQHF; CDR3 DNA: TGTGCCAGCAGTGACAGAGATAGCAATCAGCCCCAGCATTTT
V gene: TRBV9; clone size: .; J gene: TRBJ2-1; D gene: TRBD2; CDR3 protein: CASSAGLADYNEQFF; CDR3 DNA: TGTGCCAGCAGCGCCGGACTAGCGGATTACAATGAGCAGTTCTTC
V gene: TRBV5-6; clone size: .; J gene: TRBJ1-5; D gene: .; CDR3 protein: CASSRVDRDNQPQHF; CDR3 DNA: TGTGCCAGCAGCCGTGTGGACAGAGACAATCAGCCCCAGCATTTT
V gene: TRBV7-3; clone size: .; J gene: TRBJ2-7; D gene: TRBD2; CDR3 protein: CASSPGVASGSSEQYF; CDR3 DNA: TGTGCCAGCAGCCCCGGCGTAGCTAGCGGGAGTTCCGAGCAGTACTTC
V gene: TRBV19; clone size: .; J gene: TRBJ2-5; D gene: TRBD1; CDR3 protein: CASSQGVLRETQYF; CDR3 DNA: TGTGCCAGTAGCCAGGGGGTCCTAAGAGAGACCCAGTACTTC
V gene: TRBV4-2; clone size: .; J gene: TRBJ2-3; D gene: .; CDR3 protein: CASSRLGDTQYF; CDR3 DNA: TGTGCCAGCAGCCGTCTCGGGGATACGCAGTATTTT
V gene: TRBV27; clone size: .; J gene: TRBJ1-6; D gene: .; CDR3 protein: CASSPVRLAPSPLHF; CDR3 DNA: TGTGCCAGCAGCCCAGTTAGGTTGGCCCCCTCACCCCTCCACTTT
V gene: TRBV29-1; clone size: .; J gene: TRBJ1-4; D gene: .; CDR3 protein: CSGIQGWFEKLFF; CDR3 DNA: TGCAGCGGCATACAGGGTTGGTTTGAAAAACTGTTTTTT
V gene: TRBV7-9; clone size: .; J gene: TRBJ1-2; D gene: TRBD1; CDR3 protein: CASSNQGGGYTF; CDR3 DNA: TGTGCCAGCAGCAACCAAGGGGGCGGCTACACCTTC
V gene: TRBV7-9; clone size: once; J gene: TRBJ1-2; D gene: .; CDR3 protein: CASSPGSTFGYTF; CDR3 DNA: TGTGCCAGCAGCCCCGGATCGACCTTTGGCTACACCTTC
V gene: TRBV6-5; clone size: .; J gene: TRBJ2-3; D gene: TRBD2; CDR3 protein: CASTGSGGSDTQYF; CDR3 DNA: TGTGCCAGCACAGGGAGCGGGGGGTCAGATACGCAGTATTTT
V gene: TRBV30; clone size: .; J gene: TRBJ1-2; D gene: .; CDR3 protein: CAWTFTFANYGYTF; CDR3 DNA: TGTGCCTGGACTTTCACCTTTGCTAACTATGGCTACACCTTC
V gene: TRBV18; clone size: .; J gene: TRBJ1-1; D gene: TRBD1; CDR3 protein: CASSPGTGEGFAEAFF; CDR3 DNA: TGTGCCAGCTCACCCGGGACAGGGGAGGGATTCGCTGAAGCTTTCTTT
V gene: TRBV30; clone size: few; J gene: TRBJ1-3; D gene: .; CDR3 protein: CAQGEGNTIYF; CDR3 DNA: TGTGCTCAGGGTGAGGGAAACACCATATATTTT
V gene: TRBV10-3; clone size: .; J gene: TRBJ1-2; D gene: .; CDR3 protein: CAIRRIQEPDYGYTF; CDR3 DNA: TGTGCCATCAGACGAATACAAGAGCCGGACTATGGCTACACCTTC
V gene: TRBV6-1; clone size: few; J gene: TRBJ2-1; D gene: TRBD1; CDR3 protein: CASTRDRHLFDEQFF; CDR3 DNA: TGTGCCAGCACCCGGGACAGACATCTCTTCGATGAGCAGTTCTTC
V gene: TRBV27; clone size: once; J gene: TRBJ1-3; D gene: .; CDR3 protein: CASSLTRWGNTIYF; CDR3 DNA: TGTGCCAGCAGCCTAACGCGTTGGGGTAACACCATATATTTT
V gene: TRBV6-4; clone size: .; J gene: TRBJ1-1; D gene: .; CDR3 protein: CASSSQENTEAFF; CDR3 DNA: TGTGCCAGCAGTTCACAGGAGAACACTGAAGCTTTCTTT
V gene: TRBV15; clone size: .; J gene: TRBJ2-3; D gene: TRBD1; CDR3 protein: CATSRGDREDTQYF; CDR3 DNA: TGTGCCACCAGCAGAGGGGACAGGGAAGATACGCAGTATTTT
V gene: TRBV11-2; clone size: .; J gene: TRBJ2-7; D gene: .; CDR3 protein: CASSLLGPLFEQYF; CDR3 DNA: TGTGCCAGCAGCTTATTGGGTCCGCTGTTCGAGCAGTACTTC
V gene: TRBV4-2; clone size: .; J gene: TRBJ1-3; D gene: TRBD1; CDR3 protein: CASSQDNRGIGNTIYF; CDR3 DNA: TGTGCCAGCAGCCAAGATAACAGGGGGATTGGAAACACCATATATTTT
V gene: TRBV19; clone size: .; J gene: TRBJ2-7; D gene: .; CDR3 protein: CASSIYGTSSYEQYF; CDR3 DNA: TGTGCCAGTAGTATCTACGGGACATCCTCCTACGAGCAGTACTTC
V gene: TRBV7-4; clone size: .; J gene: TRBJ2-1; D gene: .; CDR3 protein: CASSLGLGEEDNEQFF; CDR3 DNA: TGTGCCAGCAGCTTAGGACTCGGGGAAGAAGACAATGAGCAGTTCTTC
V gene: TRBV29-1; clone size: .; J gene: TRBJ2-3; D gene: .; CDR3 protein: CSVEGFSDTQYF; CDR3 DNA: TGCAGCGTTGAGGGGTTTTCCGATACGCAGTATTTT
V gene: TRBV5-1; clone size: .; J gene: TRBJ2-1; D gene: TRBD1; CDR3 protein: CASSFTPTGGASYSEQFF; CDR3 DNA: TGCGCCAGCAGCTTTACCCCTACAGGGGGAGCCTCCTACTCCGAGCAGTTCTTC
V gene: TRBV9; clone size: .; J gene: TRBJ2-6; D gene: .; CDR3 protein: CASSLRMSGANVLTF; CDR3 DNA: TGTGCCAGCAGCCTGAGAATGTCTGGGGCCAACGTCCTGACTTTC
V gene: TRBV30; clone size: once; J gene: TRBJ2-1; D gene: .; CDR3 protein: CAWRPWRSGSYNEQFF; CDR3 DNA: TGTGCCTGGAGACCCTGGCGGAGTGGCTCCTACAATGAGCAGTTCTTC
V gene: TRBV28; clone size: .; J gene: TRBJ2-7; D gene: TRBD1; CDR3 protein: CASRPGQERVEQYF; CDR3 DNA: TGTGCCAGCCGACCCGGACAGGAGAGGGTCGAGCAGTACTTC
V gene: TRBV30; clone size: .; J gene: TRBJ2-1; D gene: TRBD1; CDR3 protein: CAWSVGTGGLNEQFF; CDR3 DNA: TGTGCCTGGAGTGTAGGGACAGGGGGCCTGAATGAGCAGTTCTTC
V gene: TRBV5-4; clone size: once; J gene: TRBJ2-3; D gene: .; CDR3 protein: CASSLRGTRTDTQYF; CDR3 DNA: TGTGCCAGCAGCTTGAGGGGAACCCGCACAGATACGCAGTATTTT
V gene: TRBV6-5; clone size: once; J gene: TRBJ1-1; D gene: .; CDR3 protein: CASSYGTEAFF; CDR3 DNA: TGTGCCAGCAGTTACGGCACTGAAGCTTTCTTT
V gene: TRBV5-6; clone size: .; J gene: TRBJ2-2; D gene: .; CDR3 protein: CASSSGTNTGELFF; CDR3 DNA: TGTGCCAGCAGCTCCGGGACGAACACCGGGGAGCTGTTTTTT
V gene: TRBV4-1; clone size: .; J gene: TRBJ1-3; D gene: TRBD1; CDR3 protein: CASSPNGQGVRGNTIYF; CDR3 DNA: TGCGCCAGCAGCCCAAATGGGCAGGGGGTGAGAGGAAACACCATATATTTT
V gene: TRBV19; clone size: once; J gene: TRBJ2-3; D gene: .; CDR3 protein: CASSIGRGTYTDTQYF; CDR3 DNA: TGTGCCAGTAGTATAGGAAGGGGGACCTACACAGATACGCAGTATTTT
V gene: TRBV29-1; clone size: few; J gene: TRBJ2-3; D gene: .; CDR3 protein: CSVEWFTDTQYF; CDR3 DNA: TGCAGCGTTGAGTGGTTCACAGATACGCAGTATTTT
V gene: TRBV11-2; clone size: once; J gene: TRBJ2-3; D gene: .; CDR3 protein: CASSLVPDTQYF; CDR3 DNA: TGTGCCAGCAGCTTAGTCCCAGATACGCAGTATTTT
V gene: TRBV2; clone size: .; J gene: TRBJ2-1; D gene: TRBD1; CDR3 protein: CASRKRTGNEQFF; CDR3 DNA: TGTGCCAGCAGGAAACGGACAGGTAATGAGCAGTTCTTC
V gene: TRBV10-3; clone size: .; J gene: TRBJ2-7; D gene: .; CDR3 protein: CAISTRRARYEQYF; CDR3 DNA: TGTGCCATCAGTACCCGCAGGGCTAGGTACGAGCAGTACTTC
V gene: TRBV9; clone size: .; J gene: TRBJ1-3; D gene: .; CDR3 protein: CASSVEGGTSGNTIYF; CDR3 DNA: TGTGCCAGCAGCGTAGAGGGAGGGACGTCCGGAAACACCATATATTTT